The next 6 T cell receptor beta chains were all read from a single sample in a study of OX40 agonist ivuxolimab in advanced cancers. The protocol used for the library was the immunoSEQ multiplex PCR assay. TCRdb stores this immuneACCESS table with in-frame sequences only. Part of the clones is absent; in the studies checked, under half of the shortfall reflects unresolved V genes, and no reason is known for the rest. Recorded for this sample are 52,000 or so clones; over 90% of them occurred a single time. The ten biggest clones cover more than 15% of the sample. The sample was CD4+ or CD8+ T cells sorted from blood, taken in a trial of the OX40 agonist ivuxolimab. These receptors originate from an adult with an advanced solid tumor such as melanoma, head and neck, liver or kidney cancer.

The chain uses TRBV5-6 and TRBJ2-3; 7 positions agree with TRBD1. There are 14 residues in the CDR3. Germline CDR1 SGHDT, CDR2 YYEEEE. J gave up 4 bases and V 4 bases, and 6 bases lay outside the gene matches. Here the CDR3 reads CASSPGQPSDTQYF. As DNA, the CDR3 is TGTGCCAGCAGCCCGGGACAGCCATCAGATACGCAGTATTTT.

Of note for this clone: Other DNA sequences from this sample encode an identical CDR3 as well. V is TRBV28 and J is TRBJ2-7; 9 bases map to TRBD1. This CDR3 is 14 amino acids long. CDR1 is MDHEN, CDR2 SYDVKM, per germline. Unmatched junction bases numbered 1, after V lost 3 bases and J lost 1 base. The CDR3, as DNA: TGTGCCAGCAGTTTGACAGGGGGATCCTACGAGCAGTACTTC. This codes for CASSLTGGSYEQYF.

The chain recombines TRBV7-3 with TRBJ2-1; D possibly corresponds to TRBD2 (5 bases). Trimming stripped 5 bases from V and 4 bases from J, with 15 bases between. This CDR3 comprises 15 residues. From germline, CDR1 is SGHTA and CDR2 FQGTGA. The CDR3 spells CASSTGLGSYNEQFF. For the CDR3, the DNA is TGTGCCAGCAGCACCGGACTTGGGAGTTACAATGAGCAGTTCTTC.

The chain recombines TRBV29-1 with TRBJ2-2; D may be TRBD1 (6 bases). Per the germline V gene, CDR1 is SQVTM and CDR2 is ANQGSEA. V dropped 4 bases and J dropped 4 bases, with 7 bases sitting between them. There are 12 residues in the CDR3. CDR3: CSVVGGTGELFF. CDR3 nucleotide sequence: TGCAGCGTTGTAGGGGGCACCGGGGAGCTGTTTTTT.

The V gene is TRBV27, the J gene TRBJ2-4; TRBD1 aligns across 8 bases. In germline, CDR1 is MNHEY, CDR2 SMNVEV (reference sequence). V lost 8 bases, J lost 8 bases, and 5 bases stayed unmatched. CDR3 length equals 12 residues. The CDR3 sequence: CASGQGADIQYF. Here the CDR3 DNA reads TGTGCCAGCGGACAGGGTGCGGACATTCAGTACTTC.

This chain joins TRBV5-8 and TRBJ2-1, with 14 bases that match TRBD2. CDR1 SGHTS and CDR2 YDEGEE come from the germline V gene. The V and J ends lost 3 bases and 0 bases, in that order; junction bases with no gene match: 5. The CDR3 is 18 amino acids. DNA of the CDR3: TGTGCCAGCAGCTCCGGGACTAGCGGGAGTTACTCCTACAATGAGCAGTTCTTC. Its protein is CASSSGTSGSYSYNEQFF.